This TCR beta chain was profiled in a study of blood T cells in healthy people across ages. Points from the study as a whole: TCR beta diversity was tightly associated with the proportion of naive T cells. More naive CD4+ cells and higher diversity marked long-lived donors relative to aged donors.

Next came a second PCR, run for roughly 6 to 11 cycles, which used a sample-barcoded 5' primer along with a J-beta primer mix. TCRdb analysed the 5' RACE reads with MiXCR anew, one entry per CDR3 protein. This table has approximately 1,000,000 distinct CDR3 sequences, under 45% appearing once. V was shortened by 0 bases and J by 2 bases, with 15 bases between the two germline ends. The CDR3 extends over 17 amino acids. Per germline, CDR1 MGHRA and CDR2 YSYEKL. Worth noting for this clonotype: Its specificity is not known.

The material sequenced was blood. The chain recombines TRBV4-1 with TRBJ2-3; D not resolved. The sequence was obtained from a woman aged 55 to 70 in good health. This CDR3 is CASSQEDPRVNTDTQYF. CDR3 DNA: TGCGCCAGCAGCCAAGAAGACCCCCGCGTGAACACAGATACGCAGTATTTT.